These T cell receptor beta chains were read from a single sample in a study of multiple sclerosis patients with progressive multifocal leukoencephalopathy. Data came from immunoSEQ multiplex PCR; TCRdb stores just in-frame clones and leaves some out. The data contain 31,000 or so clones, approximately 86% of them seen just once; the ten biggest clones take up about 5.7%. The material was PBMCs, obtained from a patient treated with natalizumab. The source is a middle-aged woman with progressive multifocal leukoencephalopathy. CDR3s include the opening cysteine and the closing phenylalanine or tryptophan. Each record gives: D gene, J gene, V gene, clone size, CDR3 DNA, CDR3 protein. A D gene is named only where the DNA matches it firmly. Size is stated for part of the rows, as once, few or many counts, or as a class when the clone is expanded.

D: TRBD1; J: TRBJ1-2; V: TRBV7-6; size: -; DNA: TGTGCCAGCAGCTTAGACAGGGGCGGCTACACCTTC; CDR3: CASSLDRGGYTF
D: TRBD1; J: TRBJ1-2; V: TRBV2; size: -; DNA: TGTGCCAGCAGACCCGGGACAGGTATCTGGGGCTACACCTTC; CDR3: CASRPGTGIWGYTF
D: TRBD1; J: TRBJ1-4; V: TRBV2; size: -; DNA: TGTGCCAGCAATGCAGGGGGCAGGGAAAAACTGTTTTTT; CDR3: CASNAGGREKLFF
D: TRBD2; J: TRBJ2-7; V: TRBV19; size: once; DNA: TGTGCCAGTAGTATAGACCAGCGGGGGATCTACGAGCAGTACTTC; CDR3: CASSIDQRGIYEQYF
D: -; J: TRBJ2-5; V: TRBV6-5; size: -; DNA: TGTGCCAGCAGTTATTCCGGGCCCGGGGAGACCCAGTACTTC; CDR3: CASSYSGPGETQYF
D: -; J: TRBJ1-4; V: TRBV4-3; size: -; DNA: TGCGCCAGCAGCCCAACGTCGACAGACAATAATGAAAAACTGTTTTTT; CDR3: CASSPTSTDNNEKLFF
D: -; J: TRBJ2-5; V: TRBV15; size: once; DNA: TGTGCCACCAGCCCCCCCCCGGGAGTCGGGACCCAGTACTTC; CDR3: CATSPPPGVGTQYF
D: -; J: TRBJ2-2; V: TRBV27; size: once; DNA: TGTGCCATCAGTTTAAAGGACTTCACCGGGGAGCTGTTTTTT; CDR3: CAISLKDFTGELFF
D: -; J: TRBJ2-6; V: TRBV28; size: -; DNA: TGTGGGATAGGAACCATCTCTGGGGCCAACGTCCTGACTTTC; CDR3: CGIGTISGANVLTF
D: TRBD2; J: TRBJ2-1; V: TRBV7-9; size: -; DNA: TGTGCCAGCAGTCCGGGACTAGCGGACAATGAGCAGTTCTTC; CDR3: CASSPGLADNEQFF
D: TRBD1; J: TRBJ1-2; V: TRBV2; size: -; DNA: TGTGCCAGCAAAAAGACAGGGCCCAACTATGGCTACACCTTC; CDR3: CASKKTGPNYGYTF
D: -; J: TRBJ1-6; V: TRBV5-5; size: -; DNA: TGTGCCAGCAGCTTGGGCAGGGTGAATTATAATTCACCCCTCCACTTT; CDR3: CASSLGRVNYNSPLHF
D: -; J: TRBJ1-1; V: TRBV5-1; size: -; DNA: TGCGCCAGCAGCTTGAACAGGGTGACTGAAGCTTTCTTT; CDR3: CASSLNRVTEAFF
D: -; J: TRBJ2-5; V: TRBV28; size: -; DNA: TGTGCCAGCAGTTTCGGACTGGCGGGAAACCAAGAGACCCAGTACTTC; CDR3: CASSFGLAGNQETQYF
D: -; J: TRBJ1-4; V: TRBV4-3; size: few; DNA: TGCGCCAGCAGCCAAGATGTGGCCAAGTTGAGGCTGTTTTTT; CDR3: CASSQDVAKLRLFF
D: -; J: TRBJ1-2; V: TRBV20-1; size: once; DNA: TGCAGTGGAAATGGCTACACCTTC; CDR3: CSGNGYTF
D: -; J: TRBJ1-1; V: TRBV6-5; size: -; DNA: TGTGCCAGCAGCACCACGCGGGTGAACACTGAAGCTTTCTTT; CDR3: CASSTTRVNTEAFF
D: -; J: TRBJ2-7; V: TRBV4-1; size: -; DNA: TGCGCCAGCAGCCATAGGCAGCCTTCCTACGAGCAGTACTTC; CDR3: CASSHRQPSYEQYF
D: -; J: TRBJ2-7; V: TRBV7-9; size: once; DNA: TGTGCCAGCAGCTCGTCCGGGAACCCCTACGAGCAGTACTTC; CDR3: CASSSSGNPYEQYF
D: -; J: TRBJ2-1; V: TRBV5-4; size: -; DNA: TGTGCCAGCAGCTTGGCCGCTTATGAGCAGTTCTTC; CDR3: CASSLAAYEQFF
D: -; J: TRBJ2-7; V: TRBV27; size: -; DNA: TGTGCCAGCAGTTCTGCGACAGGGAGGCTGTACTTC; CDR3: CASSSATGRLYF
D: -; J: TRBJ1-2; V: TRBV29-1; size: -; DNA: TGCAGCGTTGAAGGCTCACGCTATGGCTACACCTTC; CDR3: CSVEGSRYGYTF
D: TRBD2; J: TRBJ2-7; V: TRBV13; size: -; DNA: TGTGCCAGCAACAACCTAAGGAGTAGCGGGAGGATCCCCGAGCAGTACTTC; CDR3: CASNNLRSSGRIPEQYF
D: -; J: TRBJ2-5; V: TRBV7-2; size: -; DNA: TGTGCCAGCAGCTTAGTGGGCAGCTACCAAGAGACCCAGTACTTC; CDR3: CASSLVGSYQETQYF
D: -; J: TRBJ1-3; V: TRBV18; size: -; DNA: TGTGCCAGCTCACCGACAGAAGCTGGAAACACCATATATTTT; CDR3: CASSPTEAGNTIYF
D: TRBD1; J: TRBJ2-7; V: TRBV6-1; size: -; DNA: TGTTCCAGCAGTAAGACGACAGGGGGGCTGAGAGAGCAGTACTTC; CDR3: CSSSKTTGGLREQYF
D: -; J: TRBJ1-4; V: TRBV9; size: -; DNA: TGTGCCAGCAGCGCCGACAGGATAGGAGTAGGAAAACTGTTTTTT; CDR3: CASSADRIGVGKLFF
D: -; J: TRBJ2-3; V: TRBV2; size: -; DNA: TGTGCCAGCAGAGGACGGGACTCGCCACGAGATACGCAGTATTTT; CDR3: CASRGRDSPRDTQYF
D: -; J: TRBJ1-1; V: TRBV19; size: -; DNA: TGTGCCAGTAGTATGGATGATAGGGCTTTCTTT; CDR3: CASSMDDRAFF
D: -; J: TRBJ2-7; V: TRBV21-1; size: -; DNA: TGTGCCAGCAGGCGATTTTTAGACCAAAGACCAACCTACGAGCAGTACTTC; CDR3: CASRRFLDQRPTYEQYF
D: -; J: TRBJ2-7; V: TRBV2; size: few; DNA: TGTGCCAGCAGTGAAGCCGGCAGGCAGGACGAGCAGTACTTC; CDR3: CASSEAGRQDEQYF
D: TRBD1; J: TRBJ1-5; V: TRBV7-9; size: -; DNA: TGTGCCAGCAGCTTAGAGGAGTCTGGGACAGGCCGCAATCAGCCCCAGCATTTT; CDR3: CASSLEESGTGRNQPQHF
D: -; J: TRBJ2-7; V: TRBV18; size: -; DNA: TGTGCCAGCTCACCAGGCAGGGGGGTTGACGAGCAGTACTTC; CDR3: CASSPGRGVDEQYF
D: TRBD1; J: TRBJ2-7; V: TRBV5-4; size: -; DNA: TGTGCCAGCAGCGGCCGGGACAGGGGGCGAGACGTTTCCCTGGAAGAGCAGTACTTC; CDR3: CASSGRDRGRDVSLEEQYF
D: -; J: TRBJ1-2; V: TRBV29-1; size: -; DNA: TGCAGCGTGTCGGCCGGGGCATATGGCTACACCTTC; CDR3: CSVSAGAYGYTF
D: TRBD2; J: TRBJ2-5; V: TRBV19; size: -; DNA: TGTGCCAGTAGTATAGGCACTAGCGGGGCGGGGGAGACCCAGTACTTC; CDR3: CASSIGTSGAGETQYF
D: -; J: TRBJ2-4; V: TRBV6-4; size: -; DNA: TGTGCCAGCCCTAAGGCTCGCGTGGCGGCCAAAAACATTCAGTACTTC; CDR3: CASPKARVAAKNIQYF
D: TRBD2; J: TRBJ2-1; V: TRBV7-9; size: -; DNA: TGTGCCAGCAGCTTTAGCGGGGGCCCCTCTTACAATGAGCAGTTCTTC; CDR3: CASSFSGGPSYNEQFF
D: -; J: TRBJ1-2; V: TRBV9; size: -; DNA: TGTGCCAGCAAAGGGGGGAGCTATGGCTACACCTTC; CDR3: CASKGGSYGYTF
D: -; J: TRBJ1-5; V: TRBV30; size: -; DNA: TGTGCCTGGAGTGAGTCAGGGAATAGCAATCAGCCCCAGCATTTT; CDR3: CAWSESGNSNQPQHF
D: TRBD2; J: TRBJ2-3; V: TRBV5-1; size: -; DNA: TGCGCCAGCAGCTTTGGTAGCGGGGGGGCCACGCAGTATTTT; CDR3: CASSFGSGGATQYF
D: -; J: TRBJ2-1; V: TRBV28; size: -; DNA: TGTGCCAGCAGTTTAATCCAGTGGGGAAGCTCCTACAATGAGCAGTTCTTC; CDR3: CASSLIQWGSSYNEQFF
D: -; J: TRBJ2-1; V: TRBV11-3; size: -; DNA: TGTGCCAGCAGCTTAGCGGGTAATACCTACAATGAGCAGTTCTTC; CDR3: CASSLAGNTYNEQFF
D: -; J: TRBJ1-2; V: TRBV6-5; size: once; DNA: TGTGCCAGCAGTTACTCGACGGAATATGGCTACACCTTC; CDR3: CASSYSTEYGYTF
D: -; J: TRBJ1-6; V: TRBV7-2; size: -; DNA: TGTGCCAGCAGCTTCGGCAGGGCGGATAATTCACCCCTCCACTTT; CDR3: CASSFGRADNSPLHF
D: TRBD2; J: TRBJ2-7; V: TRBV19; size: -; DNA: TGTGCCAGTAGGGGGGGAGCTAGCGGCACCTACGAGCAGTACTTC; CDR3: CASRGGASGTYEQYF
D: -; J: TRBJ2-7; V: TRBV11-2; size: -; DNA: TGTGCCAGCAGCTTAGTGTCTACTTCGGGTGAGCAGTACTTC; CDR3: CASSLVSTSGEQYF